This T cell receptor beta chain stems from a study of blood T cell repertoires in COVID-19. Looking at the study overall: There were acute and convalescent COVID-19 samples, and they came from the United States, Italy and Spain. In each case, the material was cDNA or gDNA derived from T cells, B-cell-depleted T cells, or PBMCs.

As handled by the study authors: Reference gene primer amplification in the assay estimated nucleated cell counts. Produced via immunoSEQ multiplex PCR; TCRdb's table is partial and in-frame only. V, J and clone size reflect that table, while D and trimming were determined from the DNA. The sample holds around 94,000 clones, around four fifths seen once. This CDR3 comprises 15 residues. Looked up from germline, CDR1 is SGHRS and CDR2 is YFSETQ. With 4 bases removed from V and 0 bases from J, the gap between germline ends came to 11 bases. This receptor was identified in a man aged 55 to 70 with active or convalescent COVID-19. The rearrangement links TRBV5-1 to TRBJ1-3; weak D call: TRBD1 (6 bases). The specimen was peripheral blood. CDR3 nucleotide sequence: TGCGCCAGCAGCCCCACAGGGCTCTCTGGAAACACCATATATTTT. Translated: CASSPTGLSGNTIYF.